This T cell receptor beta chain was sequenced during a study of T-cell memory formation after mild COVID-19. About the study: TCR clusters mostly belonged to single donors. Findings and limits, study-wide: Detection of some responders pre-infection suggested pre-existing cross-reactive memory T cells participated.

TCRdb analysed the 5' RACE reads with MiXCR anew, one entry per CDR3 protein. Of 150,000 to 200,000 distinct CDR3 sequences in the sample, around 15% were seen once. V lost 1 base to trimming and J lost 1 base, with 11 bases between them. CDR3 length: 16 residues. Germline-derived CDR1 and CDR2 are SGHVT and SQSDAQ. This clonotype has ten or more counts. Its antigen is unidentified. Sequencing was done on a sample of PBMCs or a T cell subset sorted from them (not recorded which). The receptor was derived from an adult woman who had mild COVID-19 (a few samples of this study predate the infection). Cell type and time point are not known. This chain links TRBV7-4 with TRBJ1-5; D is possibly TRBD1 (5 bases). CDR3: CASSLVVRESNQPQHF. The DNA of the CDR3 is TGTGCCAGCAGCTTAGTAGTCAGGGAGAGCAATCAGCCCCAGCATTTT.